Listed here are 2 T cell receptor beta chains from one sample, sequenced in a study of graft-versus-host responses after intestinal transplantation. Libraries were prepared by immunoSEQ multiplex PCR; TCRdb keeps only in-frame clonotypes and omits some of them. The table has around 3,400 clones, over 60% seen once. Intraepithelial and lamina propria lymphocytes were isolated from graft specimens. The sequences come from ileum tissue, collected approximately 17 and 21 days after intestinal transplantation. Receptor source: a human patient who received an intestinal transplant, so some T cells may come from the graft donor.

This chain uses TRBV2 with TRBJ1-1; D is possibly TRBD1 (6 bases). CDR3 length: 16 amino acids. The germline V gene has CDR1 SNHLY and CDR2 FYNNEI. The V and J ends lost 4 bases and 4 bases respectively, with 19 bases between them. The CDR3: CASSGDRRVGGTEAFF. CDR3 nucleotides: TGTGCCAGCAGTGGCGACAGGCGGGTTGGTGGCACTGAAGCTTTCTTT.

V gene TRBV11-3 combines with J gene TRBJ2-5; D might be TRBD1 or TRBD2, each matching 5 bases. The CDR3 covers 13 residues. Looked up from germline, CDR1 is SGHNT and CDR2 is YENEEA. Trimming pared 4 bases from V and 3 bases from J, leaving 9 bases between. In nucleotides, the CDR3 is TGTGCCAGCAGCTCCGGGACCAAAGAGACCCAGTACTTC. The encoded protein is CASSSGTKETQYF.